This T cell receptor (beta chain) was profiled in a study of blood T cells in healthy people across ages. Whole-study context: Capturing about one barcoded beta molecule per two T cells was achieved by template switching.

For the second PCR, which ran for 7 to 11 cycles, a sample-barcoded 5' primer and a J-beta primer mix were used. Every cDNA molecule bore a tag from a template-switch adaptor containing 12 random nucleotides. MiXCR, applied by TCRdb to the 5' RACE reads, yields one record per CDR3 protein. Of about 1.4 million distinct CDR3 sequences listed, 59% are singletons. V lost 4 bases, J lost 5 bases, and 5 bases lay in between. The CDR3 consists of 11 residues. Germline assignment: CDR1 SEHNR and CDR2 FQNEAQ (reference sequence). Study-wide findings and caveats: CMV status of donors was not determined, possibly confounding expanded clonotype changes.

This clonotype was observed a few times. Antigen specificity is unknown. The chain carries TRBV7-9 and TRBJ1-2; D gene unclear. What was sequenced was blood. This TCR came from a man aged 18 to 29 in good health. CDR3 protein: CASSSRYGYTF. The CDR3 bases are TGTGCCAGCAGCTCACGTTATGGCTACACCTTC.